This TCR beta chain was found in a study of blood T cell repertoires in COVID-19. Germline V gives CDR1 MDHEN, CDR2 SYDVKM. CDR3 length equals 17 residues. Trimming cost V 5 bases and J 7 bases, with 24 bases left between them. The data were produced by immunoSEQ multiplex PCR, yet TCRdb's version contains in-frame clones alone and is incomplete. The profile covers 350,000 to 400,000 clones, with more than 70% appearing a single time and around 3% taken by the ten largest. This sequence originates from a young woman with COVID-19, enrolled during active disease. The sequenced material came from peripheral blood. The gene calls are TRBV28 and TRBJ2-1, with D maybe TRBD1 (9 bases). The CDR3 protein is CASSLPKDRGLENEQFF. In DNA, the CDR3 is TGTGCCAGCAGTCTCCCTAAGGACAGGGGACTAGAGAATGAGCAGTTCTTC.